This TCR beta chain originates from a study of T cell repertoires in cytomegalovirus infection. Comment on this clonotype: The target antigen is unknown.

CDR3 length: 16 amino acids. The ends were cut back, 4 bases at V and 0 bases at J, with 12 bases in the middle. Germline V CDR1 and CDR2: SEHNR, FQNEAQ (reference sequence). MiXCR was run by TCRdb on the reads, yielding one entry per CDR3 protein. The data show around 770,000 distinct CDR3 sequences, 25% to 35% seen once. The sample was cultured CD8+ T cells from PBMCs, taken from culture after CMV antigen stimulation. The chain links TRBV7-9 to TRBJ2-2; either TRBD1 or TRBD2 may supply D (5 bases each). This TCR was recovered from a human donor in good health (CMV status not recorded). Some clones in this sample may be carry-over from other donors' samples. CDR3 coding DNA: TGTGCCAGCAGCTCCTCCGGGGCATCGAACACCGGGGAGCTGTTTTTT. This encodes CASSSSGASNTGELFF. The whole variable domain, remainder taken from reference TRBV7-9 and TRBJ2-2, is DTGVSQNPRHKITKRGQNVTFRCDPISEHNRLYWYRQTLGQGPEFLTYFQNEAQLEKSRLLSDRFSAERPKGSFSTLEIQRTEQGDSAMYLCASSSSGASNTGELFFGEGSRLTVL.